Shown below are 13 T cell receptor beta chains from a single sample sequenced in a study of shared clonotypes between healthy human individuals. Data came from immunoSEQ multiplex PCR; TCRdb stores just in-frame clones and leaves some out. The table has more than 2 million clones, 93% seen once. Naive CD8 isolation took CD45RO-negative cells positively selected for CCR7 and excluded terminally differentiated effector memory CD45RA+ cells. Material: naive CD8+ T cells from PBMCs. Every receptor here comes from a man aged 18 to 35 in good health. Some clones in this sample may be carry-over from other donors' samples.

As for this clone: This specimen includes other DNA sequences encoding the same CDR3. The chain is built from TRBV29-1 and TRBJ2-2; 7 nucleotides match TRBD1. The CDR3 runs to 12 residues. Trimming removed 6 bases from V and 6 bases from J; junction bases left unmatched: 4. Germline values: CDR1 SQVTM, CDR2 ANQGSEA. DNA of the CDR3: TGCAGCGTCTGGACAGGAGCCGGGGAGCTGTTTTTT. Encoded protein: CSVWTGAGELFF.

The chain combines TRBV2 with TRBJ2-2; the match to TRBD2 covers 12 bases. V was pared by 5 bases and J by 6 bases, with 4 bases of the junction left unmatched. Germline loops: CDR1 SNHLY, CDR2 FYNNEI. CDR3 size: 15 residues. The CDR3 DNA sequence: TGTGCCAGCAGTCTAGCGGGAGGGCGGTCCGGGGAGCTGTTTTTT. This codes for CASSLAGGRSGELFF.

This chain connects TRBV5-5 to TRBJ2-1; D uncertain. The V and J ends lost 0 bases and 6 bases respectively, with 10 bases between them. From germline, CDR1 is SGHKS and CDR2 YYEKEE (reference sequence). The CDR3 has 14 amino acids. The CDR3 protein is CASSLDRRFNEQFF. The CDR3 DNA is TGTGCCAGCAGCTTGGATCGACGGTTCAATGAGCAGTTCTTC.

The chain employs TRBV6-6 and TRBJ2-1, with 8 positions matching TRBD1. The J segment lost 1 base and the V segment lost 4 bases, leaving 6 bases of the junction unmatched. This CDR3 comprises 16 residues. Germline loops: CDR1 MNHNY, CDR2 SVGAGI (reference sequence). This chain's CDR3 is CASSSPDRGSYNEQFF. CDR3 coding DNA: TGTGCCAGCAGTTCTCCCGACAGGGGATCCTACAATGAGCAGTTCTTC.

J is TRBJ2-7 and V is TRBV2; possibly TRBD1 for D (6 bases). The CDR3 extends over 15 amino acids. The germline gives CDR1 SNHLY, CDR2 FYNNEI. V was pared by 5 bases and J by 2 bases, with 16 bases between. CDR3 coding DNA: TGTGCCAGCAGTCCCCCCAGGGGTTCCCCCTACGAGCAGTACTTC. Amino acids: CASSPPRGSPYEQYF. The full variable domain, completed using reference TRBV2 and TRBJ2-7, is EPEVTQTPSHQVTQMGQEVILRCVPISNHLYFYWYRQILGQKVEFLVSFYNNEISEKSEIFDDQFSVERPDGSNFTLKIRSTKLEDSAMYFCASSPPRGSPYEQYFGPGTRLTVT.

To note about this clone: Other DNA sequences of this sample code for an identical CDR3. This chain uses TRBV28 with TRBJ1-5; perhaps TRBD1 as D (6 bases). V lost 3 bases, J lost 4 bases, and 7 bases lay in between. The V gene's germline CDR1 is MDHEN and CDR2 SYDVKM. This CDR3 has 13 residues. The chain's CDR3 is CASSFTGNQPQHF. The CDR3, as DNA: TGTGCCAGCAGTTTTACAGGGAATCAGCCCCAGCATTTT.

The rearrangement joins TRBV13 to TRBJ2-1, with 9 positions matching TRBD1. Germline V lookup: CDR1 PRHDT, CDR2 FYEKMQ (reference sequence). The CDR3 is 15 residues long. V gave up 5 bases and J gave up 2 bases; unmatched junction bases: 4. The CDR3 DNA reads TGTGCCAGCAGCGACAGGGGGTTGGCCTACAATGAGCAGTTCTTC. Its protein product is CASSDRGLAYNEQFF.

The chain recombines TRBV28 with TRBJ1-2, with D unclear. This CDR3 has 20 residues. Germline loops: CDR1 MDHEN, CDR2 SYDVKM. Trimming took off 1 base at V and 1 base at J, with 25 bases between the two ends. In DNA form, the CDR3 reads TGTGCCAGCAGTTTATATTTACCGAGGCCTAATAGCCCCAATAACTATGGCTACACCTTC. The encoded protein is CASSLYLPRPNSPNNYGYTF.

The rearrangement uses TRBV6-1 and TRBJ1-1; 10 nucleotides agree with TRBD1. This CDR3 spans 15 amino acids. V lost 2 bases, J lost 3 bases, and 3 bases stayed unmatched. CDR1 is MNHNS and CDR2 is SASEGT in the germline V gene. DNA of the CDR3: TGTGCCAGCAGTGAAAGGGACAGGGGAGACACTGAAGCTTTCTTT. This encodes CASSERDRGDTEAFF.

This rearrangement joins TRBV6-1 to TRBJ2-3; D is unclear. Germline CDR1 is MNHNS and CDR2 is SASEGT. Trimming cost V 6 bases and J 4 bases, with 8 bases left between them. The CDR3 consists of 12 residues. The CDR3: CASRPRSDTQYF. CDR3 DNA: TGTGCCAGCAGGCCCCGGTCAGATACGCAGTATTTT.

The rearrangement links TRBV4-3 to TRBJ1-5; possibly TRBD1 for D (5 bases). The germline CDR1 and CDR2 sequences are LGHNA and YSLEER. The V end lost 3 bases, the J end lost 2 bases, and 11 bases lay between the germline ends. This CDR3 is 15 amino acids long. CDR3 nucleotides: TGCGCCAGCAGCCAGGGGGGGGTCGGCAATCAGCCCCAGCATTTT. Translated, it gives CASSQGGVGNQPQHF.

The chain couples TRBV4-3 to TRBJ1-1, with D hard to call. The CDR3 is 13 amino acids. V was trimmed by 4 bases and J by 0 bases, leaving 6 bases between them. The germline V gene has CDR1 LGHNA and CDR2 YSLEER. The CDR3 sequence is CASSLQMNTEAFF. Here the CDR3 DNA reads TGCGCCAGCAGCCTACAGATGAACACTGAAGCTTTCTTT.

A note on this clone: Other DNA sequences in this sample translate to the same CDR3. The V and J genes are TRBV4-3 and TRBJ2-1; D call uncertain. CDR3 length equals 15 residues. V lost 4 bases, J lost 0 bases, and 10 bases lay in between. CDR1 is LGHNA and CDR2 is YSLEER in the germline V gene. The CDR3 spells CASSPDTSSYNEQFF. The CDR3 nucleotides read TGCGCCAGCAGCCCCGACACGTCCTCCTACAATGAGCAGTTCTTC.